The 29 T cell receptor beta chains listed next were all sequenced from one sample in a study of tumor and adjacent non-tumor tissue in lung cancer. Three rounds of nested PCR, following a modified ARM-PCR protocol, produced the TCRbeta library. TCRdb processed the multiplex PCR reads anew with MiXCR; each CDR3 protein has one entry. Among tens of thousands of distinct CDR3 sequences listed, 60% to 65% were seen once. This sample's RNA came from whole unsorted tissue. Distant lung tissue was collected more than 3 cm away from the tumor edge. The sequenced sample consisted of distant non-tumor lung tissue. These receptors all come from a woman in her thirties or forties with non-small cell lung cancer.

J is TRBJ1-4 and V is TRBV7-2, with 7 nucleotides matching TRBD1. This CDR3 is 14 amino acids long. In germline, CDR1 is SGHTA, CDR2 FQGNSA. The V segment lost 5 bases and the J segment 5 bases; nucleotides outside the gene matches: 5. CDR3 nucleotide sequence: TGTGCCAGCAGCCAAGGGGGCCCGAATGAAAAACTGTTTTTT. Residues: CASSQGGPNEKLFF.

For this clonotype: A much larger clone lies a single base off, so this may be a read error. Lacking the conserved final phenylalanine or tryptophan, this CDR3 likely reflects a read error. The chain combines TRBV28 with TRBJ1-1, with unresolved D. The CDR3 spans 12 residues. Looked up from germline, CDR1 is MDHEN and CDR2 is SYDVKM. The germline V and J ends were trimmed by 10 bases and 6 bases, with 15 bases remaining between them. The chain's CDR3 is CATQSGISEAFL. CDR3 in DNA: TGTGCCACCCAAAGCGGGATATCTGAAGCTTTCTTA.

Turning to this clonotype: A much larger clone is a single base away; this may be a read error. The chain is built from TRBV13 and TRBJ2-3, with 15 bases identical to TRBD2. In germline, CDR1 is PRHDT, CDR2 FYEKMQ (reference sequence). CDR3 length: 20 residues. CDR3 nucleotide sequence: TGTGCCAGCAGCCCGAACTTGGGACTAGCGGGAGGAGAAGGCACAGATACGCAGTTTTTT. Encoded protein: CASSPNLGLAGGEGTDTQFF.

Comment on this clonotype: Likely a read error: the CDR3 ends without its conserved phenylalanine or tryptophan. No DNA is shown, since the ends of the CDR3 on it are uncertain; the CDR3 is the one TCRdb lists. The chain combines TRBV6-1 with TRBJ2-1; the D call TRBD2 from the table was never checked on the DNA. Germline-derived CDR1 and CDR2 are MNHNS and SASEGT. The CDR3 is 15 residues long, ends included. CDR3 sequence reads: CASRSLAGFTEEQLY.

The table lists this clonotype with a few counts. A much larger clone differs from this one at a single base, so this may be a read error. The CDR3 ends on some other residue instead of the conserved phenylalanine or tryptophan, so this is likely a read error. The rearrangement links TRBV10-1 to TRBJ2-3, with 7 bases fitting TRBD2. This CDR3 has 14 residues. CDR1 and CDR2 (germline): WNHNN, SYGVQD (reference sequence). J lost 2 bases, V lost 4 bases, and 3 bases had no gene match. DNA of the CDR3: TGCGCCAGCAGTGGAGAGCGGGACACAGATACGCAGTATTAT. It is translated as CASSGERDTDTQYY.

The sample holds a few counts of this clonotype. Since the CDR3 does not end with the conserved phenylalanine or tryptophan, this likely comes from a read error. J is TRBJ2-7 and V is TRBV18; D ambiguous. This CDR3 spans 15 amino acids. The V gene lost 3 bases and the J gene lost 2 bases, with 14 bases spanning the gap. Germline CDR1 KGHSH, CDR2 LQKENI. DNA for the CDR3: TGTGCCAGCTCACCCTCCGACAACTCGCCCTACGAGCAGTACCTC. Its translation: CASSPSDNSPYEQYL.

In this sample, this clonotype turned up a few times. The junction and the germline gene differ at one end; a read error may be behind it. The V and J genes are TRBV10-3 and TRBJ2-3, with D possibly TRBD2 on 5 matching bases. Looked up from germline, CDR1 is ENHRY and CDR2 is SYGVKD. The CDR3 runs to 14 residues. CDR3 in DNA: TGTGCCATCTTAGGCGGGCAAAGCGCAGATACACAGTATTTT. Amino acids: CAILGGQSADTQYF.

The chain joins TRBV29-1 to TRBJ2-1; D is unresolved. The ends were cut back, 6 bases at V and 3 bases at J, with 15 bases in the middle. Germline V CDR1 and CDR2: SQVTM, ANQGSEA. The CDR3 sequence is 14 residues long. The chain's CDR3 is CSVGSRAHYNEQFF. The CDR3, as DNA: TGCAGCGTGGGGTCACGGGCTCACTACAATGAGCAGTTCTTC.

This sequence joins TRBV5-1 and TRBJ1-3; 7 bases map to TRBD1. The V gene end was trimmed by 4 bases and the J gene end by 3 bases; junction bases not matched to a gene: 19. The germline gives CDR1 SGHRS, CDR2 YFSETQ. The CDR3 runs 19 residues. The CDR3 coding sequence is TGCGCCAGCAGCCGAGACTCGGGACAGAACCCTTACTTTGGAAACACCATATATTTT. It codes for CASSRDSGQNPYFGNTIYF.

This clonotype was counted a few times. A much larger clone lies one base from this, so it may be a read error. The gene calls are TRBV6-5 and TRBJ1-3; D is perhaps TRBD1 (6 bases). In germline, CDR1 is MNHEY, CDR2 SVGAGI. The CDR3 is 11 residues long. The CDR3 region has the DNA TGTGCCGGCAGCGGGGGGGCCACCATATATTTT. Its protein product is CAGSGGATIYF.

The J gene is TRBJ2-7, the V gene TRBV12-3 or TRBV12-4; 8 nucleotides match TRBD1. J was trimmed by 4 bases and V by 5 bases; bases with no gene match: 10. The CDR3 extends over 15 amino acids. The CDR3 sequence is CASSPERQGSYEQYF. DNA for the CDR3: TGTGCCAGCAGTCCCGAGAGACAGGGGTCTTACGAGCAGTACTTC.

V gene TRBV20-1 combines with J gene TRBJ2-1; 8 nucleotides match TRBD2. CDR3 length equals 14 residues. Germline V gene lookup returns CDR1 DFQATT and CDR2 SNEGSKA (reference sequence). The J segment lost 8 bases and the V segment lost 0 bases, leaving 6 bases of the junction unmatched. In DNA, the CDR3 is TGCAGTGCTAGAGATATTGGCGGGAGGTATGAGCAGTTCTTC. This encodes CSARDIGGRYEQFF.

About this clonotype itself: The junction shows a germline mismatch at one end, possibly a read error. The gene calls are TRBV12-3 or TRBV12-4 and TRBJ2-3, with D perhaps given as TRBD1 or TRBD2 (5 bases each). The CDR3 extends over 15 amino acids. CDR3 protein: CASSLVGPITDTQYF. CDR3 DNA sequence: TGTGCCAGCAGTTTAGTGGGACCTATCACAGATACACAGTATTTT.

Regarding this clonotype: Without the conserved terminal phenylalanine or tryptophan, this CDR3 likely stems from a read error. The chain carries TRBV29-1 and TRBJ2-7; TRBD2 matches 9 bases. J gave up 2 bases and V 4 bases, and 9 bases lay outside the gene matches. The CDR3 has 15 amino acids. Germline V gene data show CDR1 as SQVTM and CDR2 as ANQGSEA. CDR3 coding DNA: TGCAGCGTTGCCACCGAGCGGGAGGACCCCTACGAGCAGTACCTC. Translating it yields CSVATEREDPYEQYL.

Regarding this clonotype: A read error may account for a junction end that differs from germline. The rearrangement joins TRBV20-1 to TRBJ2-7; 9 bases map to TRBD2. The germline V gene encodes CDR1 DFQATT and CDR2 SNEGSKA (reference sequence). The CDR3 has 14 residues. CDR3 DNA sequence: TGCAGTGCAGACTCCCGCGGGGGGGCCGGTGAGCACTACTTC. Its protein is CSADSRGGAGEHYF.

On this clonotype: A read error may produce the germline difference seen at one junction end. The genes are TRBV29-1 and TRBJ2-7; TRBD1 matches 11 bases. The CDR3 consists of 12 residues. The V gene's germline CDR1 is SQVTM and CDR2 ANQGSEA. CDR3 protein: CSVDRGRNDQYF. CDR3 nucleotides: TGCAGCGTGGACAGGGGGCGAAACGATCAGTACTTC.

For this clonotype: At one boundary the junction diverges from the germline segment, which might be a read error. The CDR3 nucleotides read TGTGCCAGCAGCGCAAGACCTATGAGCTCCTACAATGAGCGGTTCTTC. Its protein is CASSARPMSSYNERFF. The chain uses TRBV11-3 and TRBJ2-1, with no clear D. This CDR3 has 16 amino acids. CDR1 SGHNT and CDR2 YENEEA come from the germline V gene.

A few counts support this clonotype. A read error may be the cause here, since a much bigger clone is one base away. The chain links TRBV6-2 or TRBV6-3 to TRBJ2-2, with D uncertain. Germline CDR1 MNHEY, CDR2 SVGEGT. CDR3 length equals 15 residues. CDR3 in DNA: TGTGCCAGCAGTTACTACGGAGCGAACGCCGGGGAGCTGTTTTTT. Its protein product is CASSYYGANAGELFF.

This clonotype was seen only once. Mismatch with germline at one junction end may stem from a read error. V is TRBV28 and J is TRBJ2-3; D possibly uses TRBD1 or TRBD2 (5 bases each). The CDR3 contains 12 residues. Germline-derived CDR1 and CDR2 are MDHEN and SYDVKM. For the CDR3, the DNA is TGTGCCACCCAAGGGACCACAAATACGCAGTATTTT. Translating it yields CATQGTTNTQYF.

This clonotype is medium-sized. The chain carries TRBV29-1 and TRBJ1-2; 11 nucleotides align to TRBD1. CDR3 length: 13 amino acids. With V trimmed by 5 bases and J by 8 bases, 7 bases remained unmatched. The germline CDR1 and CDR2 sequences are SQVTM and ANQGSEA. The CDR3 DNA reads as TGCAGCGTTCTCGGACAGGGGGCGAGCGGCTACACCTTC. Protein product: CSVLGQGASGYTF.

The table lists this clonotype with many counts. The V call is TRBV10-3, the J call TRBJ2-7; TRBD2 matches at 9 bases. This CDR3 region has 16 residues. The germline V gene has CDR1 ENHRY and CDR2 SYGVKD. V lost 2 bases to trimming and J lost 3 bases; unmatched junction nucleotides: 8. CDR3 sequence: CAISEVLAGEGYEQYF. In nucleotides, the CDR3 is TGTGCCATCAGTGAGGTATTAGCGGGAGAGGGCTACGAGCAGTACTTC.

This clonotype has at least ten counts. The rearrangement joins TRBV4-1 to TRBJ2-2, with 9 bases aligning to TRBD2. This CDR3 comprises 17 residues. Germline V gene lookup returns CDR1 MGHRA and CDR2 YSYEKL. With V trimmed by 2 bases and J by 3 bases, 7 bases remained unmatched. The CDR3 region has the DNA TGCGCCAGCAGCCAATTCTCTAGCGGGGTGTACACCGGGGAGCTGTTTTTT. It codes for CASSQFSSGVYTGELFF.

Concerning this clonotype itself: The junction departs from the called germline gene at one end, perhaps through a read error. This chain connects TRBV4-1 to TRBJ2-1; D is unclear. The germline CDR1 and CDR2 sequences are MGHRA and YSYEKL. This CDR3 contains 14 residues. CDR3 in amino acids: CASSQDEVGFEQLF. As DNA, the CDR3 is TGCGCCAGCAGCCAAGATGAGGTCGGGTTTGAGCAGCTCTTC.

The V call is TRBV30, the J call TRBJ2-1; the D gene could be TRBD1 or TRBD2 (5 bases each). The CDR3 runs to 16 residues. Looked up from germline, CDR1 is GTSNPN and CDR2 is SVGIG (reference sequence). V was shortened by 4 bases and J by 6 bases, with 22 bases between the two germline ends. The CDR3 loop is CAWIPRAVGTPNEQFF. CDR3 coding DNA: TGTGCCTGGATTCCCAGAGCGGTCGGGACCCCCAATGAGCAGTTCTTC. The whole variable domain, filled in from reference TRBV30 and TRBJ2-1, reads SQTIHQWPATLVQPVGSPLSLECTVEGTSNPNLYWYRQAAGRGLQLLFYSVGIGQISSEVPQNLSASRPQDRQFILSSKKLLLSDSGFYLCAWIPRAVGTPNEQFFGPGTRLTVL.

This clonotype was seen only a few times. This sequence may be a read error, since a much larger clone differs from it by one base. J is TRBJ1-3 and V is TRBV12-3 or TRBV12-4; D remains unclear. V shed 1 base and J shed 3 bases, with 7 bases lying between them. CDR3 length equals 14 residues. CDR3 amino acids: CASSLVGYGNTIYF. Here the CDR3 DNA reads TGTGCCAGCAGTTTAGTGGGCTATGGAAACACCATATATTTT.

With regard to this clonotype: A much larger clone is a single base away; this may be a read error. The chain uses TRBV6-2 or TRBV6-3 and TRBJ2-6; D is undetermined. CDR3 length: 16 residues. V dropped 6 bases and J dropped 0 bases, with 12 bases sitting between them. CDR1 MNHEY and CDR2 SVGEGT come from the germline V gene. CDR3 in amino acids: CASSRCFSSGANVLTF. CDR3 DNA sequence: TGTGCCAGCAGCCGGTGCTTTAGCTCTGGGGCCAACGTCCTGACTTTC.

This chain connects TRBV6-1 to TRBJ2-7; 12 bases line up with TRBD1. The CDR3 has 15 residues. CDR1 and CDR2 (germline): MNHNS, SASEGT. V was clipped by 8 bases and J by 3 bases; unmatched bases: 8. The CDR3 bases are TGTGCCAGCTACTCCGGGACAGGGGGCAGCTACGAGCAGTACTTC. Protein sequence: CASYSGTGGSYEQYF.

The chain combines TRBV11-2 with TRBJ2-7; maybe TRBD1 (5 bases). Germline CDR1 and CDR2: SGHAT and FQNNGV. V was pared by 1 base and J by 5 bases, with 18 bases between. The length of the CDR3 is 16 residues. CDR3 in amino acids: CASSLGSWGAGNEQYF. The CDR3 DNA reads TGTGCCAGCAGCTTAGGGAGTTGGGGCGCAGGAAACGAGCAGTACTTC.

As regards this clonotype: Being one base from a much bigger clone, this may be a read error. This chain links TRBV7-8 with TRBJ1-2; no definite D call. This CDR3 contains 12 residues. Trimming left V 3 bases short and J 6 bases short, with 8 bases between. The germline V gene has CDR1 SGHVS and CDR2 FQNEAQ. The CDR3: CASSFRTHGYTF. CDR3 DNA sequence: TGTGCCAGCAGCTTCAGAACGCATGGCTACACCTTC.